These T cell receptor beta chains were read from a single sample in a study of radiation and T cells in renal cell carcinoma. Produced via immunoSEQ multiplex PCR; TCRdb's table is partial and in-frame only. Seen here are around 170,000 clones, about 85% observed once, and the top ten hold about 11%. Specimen: blood, collected from a patient whose treatment included radiotherapy and nephrectomy. The receptors were gathered from a woman in her forties or fifties with renal cell carcinoma. Both conserved end residues are part of each CDR3. Fields, in order: V gene, clone size, CDR3 length, J gene, D gene, CDR3 DNA, CDR3 protein. A D gene is named only where the DNA matches it firmly. Rows give clone size only sometimes, using once, few, many, or a class for an expanded clone.

v_call: TRBV5-1
clone_size: once
cdr3_length: 14
j_call: TRBJ1-4
d_call: NA
cdr3_nt: TGCGCCAGCAGCAATGACGTGACTAATGAAAAACTGTTTTTT
cdr3_aa: CASSNDVTNEKLFF

v_call: TRBV11-2
clone_size: NA
cdr3_length: 16
j_call: TRBJ2-7
d_call: NA
cdr3_nt: TGTGCCAGCAGCTTCGGTGGGGGGCTAAGCTCCTACGAGCAGTACTTC
cdr3_aa: CASSFGGGLSSYEQYF

v_call: TRBV5-1
clone_size: NA
cdr3_length: 17
j_call: TRBJ2-5
d_call: TRBD2
cdr3_nt: TGCGCCAGCAGCTTGGGCCTAGCGGGGGAACCCCAAGAGACCCAGTACTTC
cdr3_aa: CASSLGLAGEPQETQYF

v_call: TRBV4-1
clone_size: NA
cdr3_length: 16
j_call: TRBJ2-3
d_call: NA
cdr3_nt: TGCGCCAGCAGCCAAGATATCCCGTTCCCCACAGATACGCAGTATTTT
cdr3_aa: CASSQDIPFPTDTQYF

v_call: TRBV18
clone_size: NA
cdr3_length: 13
j_call: TRBJ1-4
d_call: NA
cdr3_nt: TGTGCCAGCTCACCACAGGGCAGTGAAAAACTGTTTTTT
cdr3_aa: CASSPQGSEKLFF

v_call: TRBV15
clone_size: NA
cdr3_length: 13
j_call: TRBJ1-2
d_call: NA
cdr3_nt: TGTGCCACCAGCAGAGATCAACACTATGGCTACACCTTC
cdr3_aa: CATSRDQHYGYTF

v_call: TRBV7-2
clone_size: NA
cdr3_length: 14
j_call: TRBJ2-7
d_call: NA
cdr3_nt: TGTGCCAGCAGCCCCTCGTCGGGGGAATACGAGCAGTACTTC
cdr3_aa: CASSPSSGEYEQYF

v_call: TRBV13
clone_size: NA
cdr3_length: 15
j_call: TRBJ1-1
d_call: NA
cdr3_nt: TGTGCCAGCAGCGCCACGGGGACTATGGACACTGAAGCTTTCTTT
cdr3_aa: CASSATGTMDTEAFF

v_call: TRBV7-2
clone_size: once
cdr3_length: 15
j_call: TRBJ1-2
d_call: NA
cdr3_nt: TGTGCCAGCAGCTTAGCAATGGCAGTTGGGTATGGCTACACCTTC
cdr3_aa: CASSLAMAVGYGYTF

v_call: TRBV9
clone_size: NA
cdr3_length: 14
j_call: TRBJ2-1
d_call: NA
cdr3_nt: TGTGCCAGCAGCGTAGCTTGGACAGACAATGAGCAGTTCTTC
cdr3_aa: CASSVAWTDNEQFF

v_call: TRBV7-2
clone_size: NA
cdr3_length: 15
j_call: TRBJ2-3
d_call: NA
cdr3_nt: TGTGCCAGCAGCCTAGAGGGGCTTAGCACAGATACGCAGTATTTT
cdr3_aa: CASSLEGLSTDTQYF

v_call: TRBV5-8
clone_size: NA
cdr3_length: 13
j_call: TRBJ2-7
d_call: NA
cdr3_nt: TGTGCCAGCAGCCTGGATACGTCCTACGAGCAGTACTTC
cdr3_aa: CASSLDTSYEQYF

v_call: TRBV5-1
clone_size: NA
cdr3_length: 16
j_call: TRBJ1-2
d_call: NA
cdr3_nt: TGCGCCAGCAGCCCTTCCTCAGGGCAAGGTGGAGATGGCTACACCTTC
cdr3_aa: CASSPSSGQGGDGYTF

v_call: TRBV7-7
clone_size: NA
cdr3_length: 15
j_call: TRBJ2-3
d_call: NA
cdr3_nt: TGTGCTAGCAGCTTAACAATGGGGATAAGAGATACGCAGTATTTT
cdr3_aa: CASSLTMGIRDTQYF

v_call: TRBV29-1
clone_size: NA
cdr3_length: 13
j_call: TRBJ1-1
d_call: NA
cdr3_nt: TGCAGCGTTGAAAATTCTCCAGGTACTGAAGCTTTCTTT
cdr3_aa: CSVENSPGTEAFF

v_call: TRBV5-6
clone_size: NA
cdr3_length: 13
j_call: TRBJ2-5
d_call: NA
cdr3_nt: TGTGCCAGCAGCTTGGTCTGGGGAGAGACCCAGTACTTC
cdr3_aa: CASSLVWGETQYF

v_call: TRBV18
clone_size: NA
cdr3_length: 16
j_call: TRBJ2-7
d_call: NA
cdr3_nt: TGTGCCAGCTCACCACCATTAGACCCCCCGCCCTACGAGCAGTACTTC
cdr3_aa: CASSPPLDPPPYEQYF

v_call: TRBV18
clone_size: NA
cdr3_length: 14
j_call: TRBJ2-5
d_call: NA
cdr3_nt: TGTGCCAGCTCTCCCGACAGGACCCAAGAGACCCAGTACTTC
cdr3_aa: CASSPDRTQETQYF

v_call: TRBV10-1
clone_size: NA
cdr3_length: 14
j_call: TRBJ2-1
d_call: NA
cdr3_nt: TGCGCCAGCAGTGATGCCGGGGGCGGCGATGAGCAGTTCTTC
cdr3_aa: CASSDAGGGDEQFF

v_call: TRBV19
clone_size: NA
cdr3_length: 14
j_call: TRBJ1-4
d_call: TRBD1
cdr3_nt: TGTGCCAGTAGTTTGGGACAGGGACGTGAAAAACTGTTTTTT
cdr3_aa: CASSLGQGREKLFF

v_call: TRBV4-3
clone_size: NA
cdr3_length: 15
j_call: TRBJ1-3
d_call: TRBD1
cdr3_nt: TGCGCCAGCAGCCAAGGGACAGGGTCTGGAAACACCATATATTTT
cdr3_aa: CASSQGTGSGNTIYF

v_call: TRBV5-6
clone_size: NA
cdr3_length: 15
j_call: TRBJ2-6
d_call: NA
cdr3_nt: TGTGCCAGCAGCTTGGTCGAAGCTGGGGCCAACGTCCTGACTTTC
cdr3_aa: CASSLVEAGANVLTF

v_call: TRBV2
clone_size: NA
cdr3_length: 15
j_call: TRBJ2-3
d_call: NA
cdr3_nt: TGTGCCAGCATTCGGACAGGGAGGGTGGCAGATACGCAGTATTTT
cdr3_aa: CASIRTGRVADTQYF

v_call: TRBV6-9
clone_size: NA
cdr3_length: 13
j_call: TRBJ2-7
d_call: NA
cdr3_nt: TGTGCCAGCAGGTTGACAGGTTCCTACGAGCAGTACTTC
cdr3_aa: CASRLTGSYEQYF

v_call: TRBV13
clone_size: NA
cdr3_length: 14
j_call: TRBJ2-1
d_call: TRBD1
cdr3_nt: TGTGCCAGCAGCTCCGGGACAGGGGGTCATGAGCAGTTCTTC
cdr3_aa: CASSSGTGGHEQFF

v_call: TRBV7-2
clone_size: NA
cdr3_length: 16
j_call: TRBJ1-3
d_call: NA
cdr3_nt: TGTGCCAGCAGCGTAGGGGACATCTCTACTGGAAACACCATATATTTT
cdr3_aa: CASSVGDISTGNTIYF

v_call: TRBV6-6
clone_size: NA
cdr3_length: 14
j_call: TRBJ1-6
d_call: NA
cdr3_nt: TGTGCCAGCAGTCCCCGGGGATATAATTCACCCCTCCACTTT
cdr3_aa: CASSPRGYNSPLHF

v_call: TRBV7-9
clone_size: NA
cdr3_length: 12
j_call: TRBJ2-7
d_call: NA
cdr3_nt: TGTGCCAGCAGTCTTAGGGCCTACGAGCAGTACTTC
cdr3_aa: CASSLRAYEQYF

v_call: TRBV5-6
clone_size: few
cdr3_length: 18
j_call: TRBJ1-5
d_call: NA
cdr3_nt: TGTGCCAGCAGCTTGGGGGCGGGGCGGTTCAATAGCAATCAGCCCCAGCATTTT
cdr3_aa: CASSLGAGRFNSNQPQHF

v_call: TRBV19
clone_size: once
cdr3_length: 14
j_call: TRBJ1-2
d_call: NA
cdr3_nt: TGTGCCAGTAGGACGCAAGCACCAGTGGGTGGCTACACCTTC
cdr3_aa: CASRTQAPVGGYTF

v_call: TRBV9
clone_size: NA
cdr3_length: 15
j_call: TRBJ1-2
d_call: NA
cdr3_nt: TGTGCCAGCAGCTCCCAGGGGAGGGAGTACTATGGCTACACCTTC
cdr3_aa: CASSSQGREYYGYTF

v_call: TRBV7-9
clone_size: NA
cdr3_length: 16
j_call: TRBJ2-1
d_call: TRBD1
cdr3_nt: TGTGCCAGCAGCTTGGCACAGGGGGCTATTTACAATGAGCAGTTCTTC
cdr3_aa: CASSLAQGAIYNEQFF

v_call: TRBV7-9
clone_size: NA
cdr3_length: 14
j_call: TRBJ1-2
d_call: NA
cdr3_nt: TGTGCCAGCAGCTTAGCGATTGGGACGGAGGGCTACACCTTC
cdr3_aa: CASSLAIGTEGYTF

v_call: TRBV19
clone_size: NA
cdr3_length: 13
j_call: TRBJ2-1
d_call: NA
cdr3_nt: TGTGCCAGTAGTGCCCCGGGGCGGGCTGAGCAGTTCTTC
cdr3_aa: CASSAPGRAEQFF

v_call: TRBV7-2
clone_size: NA
cdr3_length: 14
j_call: TRBJ2-7
d_call: TRBD1
cdr3_nt: TGTGCCAGCAGCTTAGGACAGGGGGCCTACGAGCAGTACTTC
cdr3_aa: CASSLGQGAYEQYF

v_call: TRBV2
clone_size: NA
cdr3_length: 13
j_call: TRBJ1-1
d_call: NA
cdr3_nt: TGTGCCAGCATAAGGACAGAAGGCTTAACGGCTTTCTTT
cdr3_aa: CASIRTEGLTAFF

v_call: TRBV19
clone_size: few
cdr3_length: 13
j_call: TRBJ1-1
d_call: TRBD1
cdr3_nt: TGTGCCAGCCTCGACAGGGGAGCCACTGAAGCTTTCTTT
cdr3_aa: CASLDRGATEAFF

v_call: TRBV19
clone_size: NA
cdr3_length: 15
j_call: TRBJ2-2
d_call: NA
cdr3_nt: TGTGCCAGTAGTGGGGCCGTGGGTACCACCGGGGAGCTGTTTTTT
cdr3_aa: CASSGAVGTTGELFF

v_call: TRBV5-1
clone_size: NA
cdr3_length: 13
j_call: TRBJ1-1
d_call: NA
cdr3_nt: TGCGCCAGCAGCTTGGGCAGGACGGGTGAAGCTTTCTTT
cdr3_aa: CASSLGRTGEAFF

v_call: TRBV2
clone_size: NA
cdr3_length: 11
j_call: TRBJ2-7
d_call: NA
cdr3_nt: TGTGCCAGCAGTGGAGGTTACGAGCAGTACTTC
cdr3_aa: CASSGGYEQYF

v_call: TRBV10-3
clone_size: few
cdr3_length: 16
j_call: TRBJ1-2
d_call: NA
cdr3_nt: TGTGCCATCCAACCCTATGGGGGGCCCGCTAACTATGGCTACACCTTC
cdr3_aa: CAIQPYGGPANYGYTF

v_call: TRBV30
clone_size: NA
cdr3_length: 17
j_call: TRBJ1-3
d_call: NA
cdr3_nt: TGTGCCTGGAGTCTGCCCCGCTGGGGAGACTCTGGAAACACCATATATTTT
cdr3_aa: CAWSLPRWGDSGNTIYF

v_call: TRBV2
clone_size: NA
cdr3_length: 16
j_call: TRBJ2-1
d_call: NA
cdr3_nt: TGTGCCAGCAGTGAGGGGAGCAAACCCGCGATCGATGAGCAGTTCTTC
cdr3_aa: CASSEGSKPAIDEQFF

v_call: TRBV18
clone_size: NA
cdr3_length: 14
j_call: TRBJ2-1
d_call: TRBD1
cdr3_nt: TGTGCCAGCTCACCAGGGACAGGGAGGGATGAGCAGTTCTTC
cdr3_aa: CASSPGTGRDEQFF

v_call: TRBV25-1
clone_size: NA
cdr3_length: 12
j_call: TRBJ2-2
d_call: NA
cdr3_nt: TGTGCCAGCAGGAGAGTGGCCGGGGAGCTGTTTTTT
cdr3_aa: CASRRVAGELFF

v_call: TRBV4-2
clone_size: few
cdr3_length: 13
j_call: TRBJ1-5
d_call: NA
cdr3_nt: TGTGCCAGCAGCCAAGTTGGGGAGCAGCCCCAGCATTTT
cdr3_aa: CASSQVGEQPQHF

v_call: TRBV7-8
clone_size: NA
cdr3_length: 18
j_call: TRBJ2-4
d_call: TRBD2
cdr3_nt: TGTGCCAGCAGCTTAGCGCGATCTAGCGGGGGAGCAAAAAACATTCAGTACTTC
cdr3_aa: CASSLARSSGGAKNIQYF

v_call: TRBV7-2
clone_size: NA
cdr3_length: 15
j_call: TRBJ2-1
d_call: TRBD1
cdr3_nt: TGTGCCAGCAGCTTAGTGAGAGACAGGGAGAATGAGCAGTTCTTC
cdr3_aa: CASSLVRDRENEQFF